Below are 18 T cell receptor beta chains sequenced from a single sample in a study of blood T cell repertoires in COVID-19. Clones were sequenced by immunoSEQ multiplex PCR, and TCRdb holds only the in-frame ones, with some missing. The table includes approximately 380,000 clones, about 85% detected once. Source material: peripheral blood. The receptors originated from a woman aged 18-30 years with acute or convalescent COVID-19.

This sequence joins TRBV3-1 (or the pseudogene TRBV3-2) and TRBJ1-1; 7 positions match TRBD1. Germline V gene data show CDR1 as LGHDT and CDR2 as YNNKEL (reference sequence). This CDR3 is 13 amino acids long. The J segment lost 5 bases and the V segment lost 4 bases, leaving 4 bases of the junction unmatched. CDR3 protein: CASSPLTGTEAFF. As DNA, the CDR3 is TGTGCCAGCAGCCCGCTGACAGGGACTGAAGCTTTCTTT.

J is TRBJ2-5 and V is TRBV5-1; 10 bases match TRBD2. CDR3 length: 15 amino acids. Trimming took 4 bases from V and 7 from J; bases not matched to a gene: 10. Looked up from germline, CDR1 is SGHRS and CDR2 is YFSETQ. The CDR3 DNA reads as TGCGCCAGCAGCCTACTCGAGCGGGGGGGCGGGACCCAGTACTTC. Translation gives CASSLLERGGGTQYF.

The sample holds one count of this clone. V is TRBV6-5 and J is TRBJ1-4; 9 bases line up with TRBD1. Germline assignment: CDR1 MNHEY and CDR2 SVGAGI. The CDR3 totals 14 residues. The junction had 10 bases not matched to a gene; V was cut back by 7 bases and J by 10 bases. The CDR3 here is CASIPSTGGTKLFF. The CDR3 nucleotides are TGTGCCAGCATTCCTTCGACAGGGGGGACAAAACTGTTTTTT.

The CDR3 DNA sequence: TGTGCCAGCAGCTGGGGGGGCCACGAGCAGTACTTC. Translating gives CASSWGGHEQYF. The V call is TRBV5-6, the J call TRBJ2-7, with D possibly being TRBD2 (7 bases). The V end lost 3 bases, the J end lost 5 bases, and 9 bases lay between the germline ends. The germline V gene has CDR1 SGHDT and CDR2 YYEEEE. This CDR3 is built from 12 residues. The whole variable domain, filled in from reference TRBV5-6 and TRBJ2-7, reads DAGVTQSPTHLIKTRGQQVTLRCSPKSGHDTVSWYQQALGQGPQFIFQYYEEEERQRGNFPDRFSGHQFPNYSSELNVNALLLGDSALYLCASSWGGHEQYFGPGTRLTVT.

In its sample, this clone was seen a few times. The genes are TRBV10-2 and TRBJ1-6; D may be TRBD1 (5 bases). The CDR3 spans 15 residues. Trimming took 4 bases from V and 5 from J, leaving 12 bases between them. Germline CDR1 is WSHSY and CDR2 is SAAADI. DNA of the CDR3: TGCGCCAGCAGTGTAGGGGTACAGAATAATTCACCCCTCCACTTT. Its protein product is CASSVGVQNNSPLHF.

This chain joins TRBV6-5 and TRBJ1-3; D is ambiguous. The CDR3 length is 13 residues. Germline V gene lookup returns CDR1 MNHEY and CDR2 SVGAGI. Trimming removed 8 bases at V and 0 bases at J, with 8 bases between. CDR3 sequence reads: CASRTSSGNTIYF. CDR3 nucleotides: TGTGCCAGCCGAACGAGCTCTGGAAACACCATATATTTT.

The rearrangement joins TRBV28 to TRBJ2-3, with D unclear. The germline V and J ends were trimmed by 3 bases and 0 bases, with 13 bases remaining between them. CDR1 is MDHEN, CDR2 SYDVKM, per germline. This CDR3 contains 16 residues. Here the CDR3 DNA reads TGTGCCAGCAGTTTTGGAGCAACCCCTAGCACAGATACGCAGTATTTT. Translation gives CASSFGATPSTDTQYF.

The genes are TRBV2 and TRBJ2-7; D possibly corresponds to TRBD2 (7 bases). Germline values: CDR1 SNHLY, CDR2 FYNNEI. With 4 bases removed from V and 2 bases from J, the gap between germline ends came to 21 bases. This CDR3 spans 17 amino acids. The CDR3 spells CASSGGQWDYQTYEQYF. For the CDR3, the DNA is TGTGCCAGCAGTGGGGGGCAATGGGACTACCAAACCTACGAGCAGTACTTC.

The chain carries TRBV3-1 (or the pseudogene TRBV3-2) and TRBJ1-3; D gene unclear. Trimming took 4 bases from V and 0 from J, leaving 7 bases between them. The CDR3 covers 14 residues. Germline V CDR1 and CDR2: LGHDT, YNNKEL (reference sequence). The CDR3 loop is CASSPLGSGNTIYF. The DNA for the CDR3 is TGTGCCAGCAGCCCCCTCGGCTCTGGAAACACCATATATTTT.

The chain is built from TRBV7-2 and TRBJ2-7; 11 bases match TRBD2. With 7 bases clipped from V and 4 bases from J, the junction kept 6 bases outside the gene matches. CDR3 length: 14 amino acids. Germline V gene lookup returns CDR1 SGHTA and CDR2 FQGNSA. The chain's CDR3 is CASIPSGGPYEQYF. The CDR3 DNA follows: TGTGCCAGCATCCCTAGCGGGGGGCCTTACGAGCAGTACTTC.

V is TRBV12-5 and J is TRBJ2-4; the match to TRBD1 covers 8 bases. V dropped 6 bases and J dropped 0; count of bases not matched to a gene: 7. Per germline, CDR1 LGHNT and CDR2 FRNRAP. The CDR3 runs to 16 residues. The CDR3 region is CASGPPGGLAKNIQYF. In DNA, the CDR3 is TGTGCTAGTGGCCCGCCAGGGGGCCTAGCCAAAAACATTCAGTACTTC.

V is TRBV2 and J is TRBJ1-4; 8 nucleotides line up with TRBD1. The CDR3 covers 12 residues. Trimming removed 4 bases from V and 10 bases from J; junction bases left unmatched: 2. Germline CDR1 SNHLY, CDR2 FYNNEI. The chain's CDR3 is CASSATGGKLFF. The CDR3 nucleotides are TGTGCCAGCAGTGCTACAGGGGGAAAACTGTTTTTT.

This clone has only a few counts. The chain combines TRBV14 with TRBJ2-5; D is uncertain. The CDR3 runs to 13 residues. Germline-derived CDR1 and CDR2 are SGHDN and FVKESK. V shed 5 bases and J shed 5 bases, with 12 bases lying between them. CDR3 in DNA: TGTGCCAGCAGCGAGAGGTTATCGGAGACCCAGTACTTC. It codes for CASSERLSETQYF.

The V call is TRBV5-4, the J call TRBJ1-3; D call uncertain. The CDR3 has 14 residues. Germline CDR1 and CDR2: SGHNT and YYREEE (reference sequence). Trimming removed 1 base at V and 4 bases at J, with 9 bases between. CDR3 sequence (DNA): TGTGCCAGCAGCTTGAGTGCGCCAGGAAACACCATATATTTT. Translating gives CASSLSAPGNTIYF.

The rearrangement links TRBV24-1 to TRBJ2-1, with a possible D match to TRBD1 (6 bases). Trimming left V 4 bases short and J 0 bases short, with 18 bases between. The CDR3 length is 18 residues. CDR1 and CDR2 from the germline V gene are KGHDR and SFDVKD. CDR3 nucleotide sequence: TGTGCCACCAGTGACAGGGGCGCGAAGTTAAGCTCCTACAATGAGCAGTTCTTC. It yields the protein CATSDRGAKLSSYNEQFF.

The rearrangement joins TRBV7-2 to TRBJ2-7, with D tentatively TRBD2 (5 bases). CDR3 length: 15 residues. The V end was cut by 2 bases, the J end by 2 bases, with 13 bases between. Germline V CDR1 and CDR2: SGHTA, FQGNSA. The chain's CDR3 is CASSLSGIGPYEQYF. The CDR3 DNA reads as TGTGCCAGCAGCTTATCCGGGATTGGTCCCTACGAGCAGTACTTC.

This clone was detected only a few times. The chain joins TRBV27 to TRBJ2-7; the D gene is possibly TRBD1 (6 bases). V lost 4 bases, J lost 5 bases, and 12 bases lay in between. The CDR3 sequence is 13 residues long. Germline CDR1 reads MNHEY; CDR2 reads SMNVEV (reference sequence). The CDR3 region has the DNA TGTGCCAGCAGTTATGTCAGGGGAGACGAGCAGTACTTC. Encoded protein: CASSYVRGDEQYF.

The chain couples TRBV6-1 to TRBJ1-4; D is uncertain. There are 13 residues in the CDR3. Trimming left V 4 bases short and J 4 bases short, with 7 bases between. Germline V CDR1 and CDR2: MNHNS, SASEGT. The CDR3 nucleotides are TGTGCCAGCAGTGCGAGGCTTAATGAAAAACTGTTTTTT. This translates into CASSARLNEKLFF.